The clone carrying this TCR beta chain was picked up a small number of times. Germline V gives CDR1 ENHRY, CDR2 SYGVKD. This CDR3 has 16 residues. V gave up 0 bases and J gave up 4 bases, with 12 bases separating them. The data derive from a study of blood T cell repertoires in COVID-19. Assay used: immunoSEQ multiplex PCR; TCRdb lists only in-frame clones, some missing. There are hundreds of thousands of clones in the sample; about 90% occur only once, and over 6% lies in the top ten. Sequencing was done on a sample of peripheral blood. The TCR originated in a woman aged 45-59 years with COVID-19, enrolled during active disease. J is TRBJ2-2 and V is TRBV10-3, with TRBD1 as a possible D gene (6 bases). The DNA of the CDR3 is TGTGCCATCAGTGAGTCAGGACAGTCCCTCACCGGGGAGCTGTTTTTT. Protein sequence: CAISESGQSLTGELFF.